This TCR beta chain was recorded in a study of a mutant IDH1 vaccine in newly diagnosed glioma. Time point defined: week 23, last vaccination. What each vaccine dose contained was 300 ug of mutant IDH1 20-mer peptide, accompanied by topical imiquimod. Clones were sequenced by immunoSEQ multiplex PCR, and TCRdb holds only the in-frame ones, with some missing. The sample yields some 80,000 clones, approximately 85% seen once. Notes on this clone: Antigen specificity is unknown.

V shed 6 bases and J 3 bases; nucleotides not matched to a gene: 10. This CDR3 comprises 15 residues. Germline V gene sequence: CDR1 MNHEY, CDR2 SMNVEV (reference sequence). The chain couples TRBV27 to TRBJ2-7; TRBD1 aligns across 8 bases. The TCR comes from a woman aged 50 to 65 with glioma. This specimen consisted of PBMCs, obtained from a glioma patient whose treatment included an IDH1 peptide vaccine. For the CDR3, the DNA is TGTGCCAGCAGCACACTTACGGGACAGGACTACGAGCAGTACTTC. Translation: CASSTLTGQDYEQYF.